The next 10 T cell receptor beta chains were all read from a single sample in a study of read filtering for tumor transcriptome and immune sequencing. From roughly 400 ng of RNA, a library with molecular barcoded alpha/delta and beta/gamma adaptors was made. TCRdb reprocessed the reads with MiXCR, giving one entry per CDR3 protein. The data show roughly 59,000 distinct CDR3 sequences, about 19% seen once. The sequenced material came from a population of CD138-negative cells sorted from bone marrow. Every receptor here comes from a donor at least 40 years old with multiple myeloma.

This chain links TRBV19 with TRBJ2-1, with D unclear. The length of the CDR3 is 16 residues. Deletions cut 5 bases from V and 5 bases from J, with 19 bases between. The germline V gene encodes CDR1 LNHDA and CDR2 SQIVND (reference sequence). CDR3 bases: TGTGCCAGTAGTCCCGTGAGAGTCCCTGAAAACAATGAGCAGTTCTTC. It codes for CASSPVRVPENNEQFF.

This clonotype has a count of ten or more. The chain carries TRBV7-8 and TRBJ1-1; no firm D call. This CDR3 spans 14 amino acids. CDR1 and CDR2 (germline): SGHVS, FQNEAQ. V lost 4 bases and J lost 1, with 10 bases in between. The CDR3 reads CASSSLSPNTEAFF. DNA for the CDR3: TGTGCCAGCAGCTCCTTGTCACCGAACACTGAAGCTTTCTTT.

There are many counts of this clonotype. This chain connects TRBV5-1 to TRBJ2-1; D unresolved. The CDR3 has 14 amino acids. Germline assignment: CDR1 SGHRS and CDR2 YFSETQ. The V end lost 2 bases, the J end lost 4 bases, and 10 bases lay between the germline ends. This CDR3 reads CASSLGQAYNEQFF. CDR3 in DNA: TGCGCCAGCAGCTTAGGGCAGGCGTACAATGAGCAGTTCTTC.

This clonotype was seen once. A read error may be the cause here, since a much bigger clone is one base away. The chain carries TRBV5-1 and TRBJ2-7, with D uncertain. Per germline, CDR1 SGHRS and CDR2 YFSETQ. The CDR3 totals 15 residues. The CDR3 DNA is TGCGCCAGCAGCTTGACTGGAGAGCCTTCCTACGTGCAGTACTTC. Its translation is CASSLTGEPSYVQYF. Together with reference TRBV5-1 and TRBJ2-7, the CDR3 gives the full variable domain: KAGVTQTPRYLIKTRGQQVTLSCSPISGHRSVSWYQQTPGQGLQFLFEYFSETQRNKGNFPGRFSGRQFSNSRSEMNVSTLELGDSALYLCASSLTGEPSYVQYFGPGTRLTVT.

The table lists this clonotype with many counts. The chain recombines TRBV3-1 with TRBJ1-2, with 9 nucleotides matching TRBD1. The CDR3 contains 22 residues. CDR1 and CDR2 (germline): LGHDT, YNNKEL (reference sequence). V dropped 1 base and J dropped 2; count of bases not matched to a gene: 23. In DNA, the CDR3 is TGTGCCAGCAGCCAAGGCGGAAGTGATAGACCCGGGACAGGGAGAAGGAACTATGGCTACACCTTC. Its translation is CASSQGGSDRPGTGRRNYGYTF.

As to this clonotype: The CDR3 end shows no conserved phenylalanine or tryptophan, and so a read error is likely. In DNA, the CDR3 is TGCAGTGCCGGACCGTCAAATCAGCCCCAGCATTCT. This encodes CSAGPSNQPQHS. The chain uses TRBV20-1 and TRBJ1-5; D gene uncertain. V was clipped by 6 bases and J by 4 bases, with 10 bases between them. Looked up from germline, CDR1 is DFQATT and CDR2 is SNEGSKA (reference sequence). This CDR3 is 12 amino acids long.

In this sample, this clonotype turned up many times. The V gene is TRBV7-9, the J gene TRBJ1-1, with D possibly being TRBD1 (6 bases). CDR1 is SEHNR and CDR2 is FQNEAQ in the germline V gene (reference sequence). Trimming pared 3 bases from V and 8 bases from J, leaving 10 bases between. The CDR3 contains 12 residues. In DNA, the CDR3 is TGTGCCAGCAGCTTGAGGGGGGACGAAGCTTTCTTT. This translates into CASSLRGDEAFF.

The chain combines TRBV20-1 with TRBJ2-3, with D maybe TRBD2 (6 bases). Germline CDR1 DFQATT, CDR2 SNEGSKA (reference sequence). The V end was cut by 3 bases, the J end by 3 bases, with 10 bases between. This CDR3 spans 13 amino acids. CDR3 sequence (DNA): TGCAGTGCTAGGGCCAGCGGGACAGATACGCAGTATTTT. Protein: CSARASGTDTQYF.

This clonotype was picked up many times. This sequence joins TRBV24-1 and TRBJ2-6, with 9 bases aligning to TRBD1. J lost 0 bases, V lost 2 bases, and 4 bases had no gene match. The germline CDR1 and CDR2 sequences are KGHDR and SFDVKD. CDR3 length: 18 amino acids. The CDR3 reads CATSDSRDRVSGANVLTF. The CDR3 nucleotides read TGTGCCACCAGTGATTCCCGGGACAGGGTCTCTGGGGCCAACGTCCTGACTTTC.

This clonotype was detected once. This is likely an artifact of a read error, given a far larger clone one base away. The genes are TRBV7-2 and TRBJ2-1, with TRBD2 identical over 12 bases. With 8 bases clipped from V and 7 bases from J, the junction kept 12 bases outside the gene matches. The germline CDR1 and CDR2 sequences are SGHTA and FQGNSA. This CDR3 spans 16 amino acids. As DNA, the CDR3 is TGTGCCAGCGGAACTTACCGGCTAGCGGGAGGGAATGAGCAGTTCTTC. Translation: CASGTYRLAGGNEQFF. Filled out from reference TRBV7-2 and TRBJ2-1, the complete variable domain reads GAGVSQSPSNKVTEKGKDVELRCDPISGHTALYWYRQSLGQGLEFLIYFQGNSAPDKSGLPSDRFSAERTGGSVSTLTIQRTQQEDSAVYLCASGTYRLAGGNEQFFGPGTRLTVL.